This record concerns one T cell receptor (beta chain) sequence. Its antigen is currently unknown. The assay was immunoSEQ multiplex PCR, and TCRdb's table has in-frame clones only and misses some. The sample lists about 41,000 clones, about nine tenths occurring once. This record belongs to a study of T cells in localized non-small cell lung cancer. Regarding the study as a whole: For the top 100 tumor clones, a median around 61 also appeared in adjacent lung. Sequencing, confined to only one tumor region, leaves heterogeneity possible. Longer survival (overall) was linked to higher T cell density in blood.

The germline V gene encodes CDR1 SGDLS and CDR2 YYNGEE. The V end was cut by 4 bases, the J end by 3 bases, with 6 bases between. The CDR3 is 12 amino acids. The specimen comprised peripheral blood, sampled before any cancer treatment. This TCR was sampled from a female donor aged 60 or older with stage I squamous cell lung carcinoma. The V call is TRBV9, the J call TRBJ2-3; no clear D. In DNA, the CDR3 is TGTGCCAGCAGCCCAGATACAGATACGCAGTATTTT. Its protein product is CASSPDTDTQYF.